This T cell receptor beta chain was obtained from a study of cytomegalovirus exposure and HLA in healthy donors. This clone has more than one count but fewer than ten. The primer mix had 60 Vbeta and 13 Jbeta primers. Method: immunoSEQ multiplex PCR; TCRdb's copy keeps in-frame clones and lacks some. The sample lists over 100,000 clones, over 60% occurring once. Germline CDR1 SGHNT, CDR2 YYREEE (reference sequence). The CDR3 extends over 14 amino acids. Trimming took 3 bases from V and 7 from J; bases not matched to a gene: 5. The sample consisted of PBMCs. The origin of this receptor is a woman in her 30s in good health and CMV-seropositive. The rearrangement joins TRBV5-4 to TRBJ2-1; the match to TRBD2 covers 9 bases. The CDR3 nucleotides read TGTGCCAGCAGCTCGGCGGGGGGGCAAAATGAGCAGTTCTTC. It translates to CASSSAGGQNEQFF. The complete variable domain, with remaining parts taken from reference TRBV5-4 and TRBJ2-1, reads ETGVTQSPTHLIKTRGQQVTLRCSSQSGHNTVSWYQQALGQGPQFIFQYYREEENGRGNFPPRFSGLQFPNYSSELNVNALELDDSALYLCASSSAGGQNEQFFGPGTRLTVL.